Each of the 6 T cell receptor beta chains below was sequenced from the same sample in a study of T-cell reconstitution after alpha-beta-depleted transplantation in children. Molecular barcoding with unique molecular identifiers was used for the TCRbeta library. One entry per CDR3 protein, called by TCRdb with MiXCR from the PCR reads. The sample contains some 150,000 distinct CDR3 sequences, around 8.8% of which appear only once. Source: PBMCs, mostly from graft donor cells, taken 180 days after TCRalphabeta/CD19-depleted stem cell transplant. The receptor set was obtained from a female patient younger than 10 who had a stem cell transplant for congenital amegakaryocytic thrombocytopenia, so the T cells may come from the graft donor.

This clonotype was counted ten times or more. The rearrangement links TRBV7-8 to TRBJ2-2; D unresolved. V gave up 5 bases and J gave up 6 bases, with 22 bases separating them. Germline values: CDR1 SGHVS, CDR2 FQNEAQ. The CDR3 has 17 residues. CDR3 nucleotides: TGTGCCAGCAGCCCTAATGGATTCTTCGCAAGCGCCGGGGAGCTGTTTTTT. This encodes CASSPNGFFASAGELFF.

There are many counts of this clonotype. The chain uses TRBV12-3 or TRBV12-4 and TRBJ2-1; D tentatively reads TRBD1 or TRBD2 (5 bases each). The ends were cut back, 5 bases at V and 8 bases at J, with 10 bases in the middle. CDR3 length: 12 amino acids. For the CDR3, the DNA is TGTGCCAGCAGTAAGGGGACCTATGAGCAGTTCTTC. Translated, it gives CASSKGTYEQFF.

In regard to this clonotype: The junction and the germline gene differ at one end; a read error may be behind it. This chain uses TRBV25-1 with TRBJ1-2, with TRBD1 matching 7 bases. Germline CDR1 and CDR2: MGHDK and SYGVNS. There are 14 residues in the CDR3. CDR3 amino acids: CASSSPGGVTGLHF. CDR3 in DNA: TGTGCCAGCAGTTCCCCTGGAGGGGTGACAGGGCTCCACTTC.

This clonotype was detected ten times or more. The chain employs TRBV12-3 or TRBV12-4 and TRBJ1-2; the D gene is possibly TRBD1 (6 bases). The CDR3 is 16 amino acids. Trimming cost V 6 bases and J 4 bases, with 21 bases left between them. CDR3 residues: CASSLGALRKRYGYTF. The CDR3 DNA reads TGTGCCAGCAGCCTGGGGGCATTGAGGAAACGCTATGGCTACACCTTC.

V gene TRBV19 combines with J gene TRBJ2-7; maybe TRBD1 (6 bases). CDR3 size: 14 residues. Germline V gene data show CDR1 as LNHDA and CDR2 as SQIVND (reference sequence). The V and J ends lost 3 bases and 2 bases respectively, with 11 bases between them. In nucleotides, the CDR3 is TGTGCCAGTAGTATCCGGGCAGGGGCCTACGAGCAGTACTTC. Amino acid sequence: CASSIRAGAYEQYF.

This clonotype came up many times. The chain employs TRBV28 and TRBJ1-1, with unresolved D. This CDR3 is built from 11 residues. Germline V gene sequence: CDR1 MDHEN, CDR2 SYDVKM. Trimming left V 5 bases short and J 1 base short, with 2 bases between. CDR3 in amino acids: CASSTNTEAFF. DNA for the CDR3: TGTGCCAGCAGTACGAACACTGAAGCTTTCTTT. Using reference TRBV28 and TRBJ1-1 for the parts outside the CDR3, the full variable domain is DVKVTQSSRYLVKRTGEKVFLECVQDMDHENMFWYRQDPGLGLRLIYFSYDVKMKEKGDIPEGYSVSREKKERFSLILESASTNQTSMYLCASSTNTEAFFGQGTRLTVV.